This T cell receptor (beta chain) was obtained from a study of cytomegalovirus exposure and HLA in healthy donors. CDR1 MNHEY and CDR2 SVGAGI come from the germline V gene. The length of the CDR3 is 15 residues. V trimming: 7 bases; J trimming: 5 bases; junction bases outside the gene matches: 13. General study points: Association of a missense DCLRE1C variant with TCR beta V- and J-gene trimming was reported in a later analysis.

Donors had nominal health at sampling but likely had unrecorded immune exposures. 60 Vbeta and 13 Jbeta primers were used in PCR. Produced via immunoSEQ multiplex PCR; TCRdb's table is partial and in-frame only. The sample lists roughly 140,000 clones, around 77% occurring once. As concerns this clone: Its antigen is still unknown.

Sequenced input: PBMCs. The source of this sequence is a woman aged 45 to 65 in good health and CMV-seronegative. This chain joins TRBV6-5 and TRBJ2-7; TRBD1 agrees at 8 bases. The CDR3 loop is CASKTTGTGPDEQYF. The CDR3, as DNA: TGTGCCAGCAAGACTACCGGGACAGGTCCTGACGAGCAGTACTTC.